This T cell receptor (beta chain) originates from a study of CD8+ T cells in alopecia areata. Regarding the study as a whole: Because one nonresponder was included, the link of baseline CD8+ expansion to response is considered uncertain.

After isolation, RNA underwent reverse transcription to generate cDNA as the sequencing template. This table comes from immunoSEQ multiplex PCR, and its TCRdb copy is limited to in-frame clones, with some not included. The data show some 190,000 clones, 51% seen once. In regard to this clone: Its specificity is unknown.

Trimming shortened V by 7 bases and J by 7 bases, and 13 bases separated the two germline ends. The CDR3 runs 13 residues. Germline lookup yields CDR1 MNHNY and CDR2 SVGAGI (reference sequence). Treatment defined: oral pan-JAK inhibitor, 5-10 mg twice daily. The clonotype originates from a human donor with alopecia areata. This material consisted of CD8+ T cells sorted from blood, taken between weeks 51 and 54, from a patient treated with tofacitinib. The rearrangement joins TRBV6-6 to TRBJ2-2; tentatively, D is TRBD1 or TRBD2 (6 bases each). The CDR3 coding sequence is TGTGCCAGCATGCCCAGGGGAGGCGGGGAGCTGTTTTTT. It yields the protein CASMPRGGGELFF.